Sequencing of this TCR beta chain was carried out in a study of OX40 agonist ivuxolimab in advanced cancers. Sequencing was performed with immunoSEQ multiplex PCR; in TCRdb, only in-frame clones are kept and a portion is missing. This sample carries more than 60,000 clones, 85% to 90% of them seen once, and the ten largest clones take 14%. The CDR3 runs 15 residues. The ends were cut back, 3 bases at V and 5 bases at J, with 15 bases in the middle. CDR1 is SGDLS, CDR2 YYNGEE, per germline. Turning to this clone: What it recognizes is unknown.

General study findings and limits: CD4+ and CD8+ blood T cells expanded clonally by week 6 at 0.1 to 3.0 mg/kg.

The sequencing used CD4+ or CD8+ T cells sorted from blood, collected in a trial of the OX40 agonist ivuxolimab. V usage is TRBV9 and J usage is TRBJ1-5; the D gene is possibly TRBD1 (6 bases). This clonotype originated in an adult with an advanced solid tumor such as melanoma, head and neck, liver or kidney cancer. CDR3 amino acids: CASSADGTLHQPQHF. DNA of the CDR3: TGTGCCAGCAGCGCAGACGGGACATTACATCAGCCCCAGCATTTT.